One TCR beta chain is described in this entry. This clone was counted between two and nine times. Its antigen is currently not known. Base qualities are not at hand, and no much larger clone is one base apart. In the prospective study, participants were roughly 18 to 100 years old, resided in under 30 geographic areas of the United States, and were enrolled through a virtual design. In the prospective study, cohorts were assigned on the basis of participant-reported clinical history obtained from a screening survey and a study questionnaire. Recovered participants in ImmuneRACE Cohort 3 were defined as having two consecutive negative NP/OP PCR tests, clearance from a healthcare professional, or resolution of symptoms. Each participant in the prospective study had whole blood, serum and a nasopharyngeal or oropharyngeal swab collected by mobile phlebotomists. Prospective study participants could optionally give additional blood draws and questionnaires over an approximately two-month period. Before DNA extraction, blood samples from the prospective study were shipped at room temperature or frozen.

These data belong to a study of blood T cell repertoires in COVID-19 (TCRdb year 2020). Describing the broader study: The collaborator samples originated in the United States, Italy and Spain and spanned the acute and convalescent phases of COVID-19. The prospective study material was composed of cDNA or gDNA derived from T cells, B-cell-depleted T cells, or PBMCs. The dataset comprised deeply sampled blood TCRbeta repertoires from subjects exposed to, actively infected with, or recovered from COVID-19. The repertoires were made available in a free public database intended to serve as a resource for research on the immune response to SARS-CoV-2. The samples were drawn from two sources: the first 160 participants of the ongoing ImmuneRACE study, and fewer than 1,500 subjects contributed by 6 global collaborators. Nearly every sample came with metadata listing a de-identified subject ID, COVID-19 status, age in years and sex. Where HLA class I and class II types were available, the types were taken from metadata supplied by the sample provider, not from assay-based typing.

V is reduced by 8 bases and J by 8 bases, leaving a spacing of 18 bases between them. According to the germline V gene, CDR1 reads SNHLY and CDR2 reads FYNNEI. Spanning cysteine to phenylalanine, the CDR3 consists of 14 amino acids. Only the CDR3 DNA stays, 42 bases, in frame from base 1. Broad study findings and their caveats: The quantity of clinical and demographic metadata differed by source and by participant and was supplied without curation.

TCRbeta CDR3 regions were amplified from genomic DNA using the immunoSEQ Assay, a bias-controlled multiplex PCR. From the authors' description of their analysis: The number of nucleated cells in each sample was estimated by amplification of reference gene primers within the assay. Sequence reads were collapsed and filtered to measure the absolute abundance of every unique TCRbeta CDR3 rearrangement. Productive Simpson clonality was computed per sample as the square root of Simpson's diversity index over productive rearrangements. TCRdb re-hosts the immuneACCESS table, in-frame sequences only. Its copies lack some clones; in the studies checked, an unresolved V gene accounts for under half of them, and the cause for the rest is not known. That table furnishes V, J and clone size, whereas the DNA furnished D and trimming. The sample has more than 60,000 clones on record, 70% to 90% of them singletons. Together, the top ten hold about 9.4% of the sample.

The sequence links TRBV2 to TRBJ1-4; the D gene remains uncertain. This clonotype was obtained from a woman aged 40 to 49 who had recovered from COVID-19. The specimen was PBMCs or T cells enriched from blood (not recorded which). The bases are TGTGCCAGCCGATCCACCGTCAACGGGGAAAAACTGTTTTTT. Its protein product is CASRSTVNGEKLFF.